This record covers a single T cell receptor beta chain. Its antigen remains unidentified. No quality values exist for individual bases; no much larger clone is one base distant. Donors formed part of the validation cohort, which comprised about 120 subjects and was distinct from the first cohort of 550 to 850 subjects. Its CDR3 holds 15 amino acids, cysteine through phenylalanine. The entry retains the CDR3 DNA only, 45 bases that are in frame from base 1. Sequences SQVTM (CDR1) and ANQGSEA (CDR2) are obtained from the germline V gene. V was cut back by 6 bases and J by 3 bases, leaving a gap of 19 bases between them. The sample belongs to a study of cytomegalovirus exposure and HLA in healthy donors (dated by TCRdb to 2016 to 2017). The study in broad terms: According to a later analysis, the roughly 120 validation repertoires were produced on the same platform as the 666 repertoires of the first cohort. The study aimed to test whether signatures of past pathogen exposure could be identified by cataloging public T cell receptors. A separate validation cohort of 100 to 150 different subjects was used in addition to the roughly 700-subject first cohort. To predict cytomegalovirus infection status, the study brought together high-throughput TCR immunosequencing, statistical association of individual TCRs with disease status, and machine learning. What the study reported, not specific to this receptor: A later analysis had no HLA typing for the validation cohort, so co-occurrence there was scored across all 110 or so repertoires. Subsequent analysis determined that TCRs grouped into clusters in the first cohort also showed a tendency toward co-occurrence across the 120 or so validation repertoires, and approximately 93% of cluster scores exceeded 0. While some public TCRs were present in many individuals, most TCR sequences turned up only very rarely across donors. The authors suggested that the approach could potentially be generalized to other disease states and immunological phenotypes. In vitro tests confirmed that three of the cytomegalovirus-associated TCR beta chains recognize cytomegalovirus antigens. A total of 150 or so TCR beta chains were listed by the study as associated with cytomegalovirus. Cytomegalovirus status was reported to be diagnosed by the classifier with high specificity and sensitivity in both the original and validation cohorts.

Libraries were built with the immunoSEQ multiplex PCR assay. In the authors' own workflow: A statistical classification framework was built to diagnose cytomegalovirus status from the catalog of TCR beta chain sequences. TCRdb holds this immuneACCESS table with in-frame rearrangements only. Some clones are missing; in checked studies, unresolved V genes explain under half, and the rest has no known cause. V, J and clone size are those of that table, while D and trimming were read from the DNA. For this sample there are approximately 190,000 clones; roughly 88% appear just once. Of the sample, 13% falls within the top ten clones.

The V gene is TRBV29-1 and the J gene is TRBJ2-3; matching of 5 bases hints at TRBD2 as the D gene. Sequencing was carried out using PBMCs. The clonotype was recovered from a woman between 25 and 40 years old in good health and CMV-seropositive. Here is the DNA: TGCAGCGTCGAAAATACCTTGGAGGAGACAGATACGCAGTATTTT. It translates to CSVENTLEETDTQYF.